This TCR beta chain was recorded in a study of blood T cell repertoires in COVID-19. Looking at the study overall: There were acute and convalescent COVID-19 samples, and they came from the United States, Italy and Spain. Sample material is recorded as cDNA or gDNA derived from T cells, B-cell-depleted T cells, or PBMCs.

In the source study's methods: For nucleated cells, counts were estimated from reference gene primer amplification. The repertoire was sequenced with immunoSEQ multiplex PCR; TCRdb's copy has only in-frame clones and lacks some. V, J and clone size are taken as reported in that table, and D and trimming were inferred from the DNA itself. The sample has about 97,000 clones, around nine tenths seen once; the top ten hold 15% to 19%. The TCR sequence derives from a human donor in a cohort sampled during active COVID-19. The sequencing input was peripheral blood.

The CDR3 reads CAGGADPLRNEQFF. CDR3 coding DNA: TGCGCCGGAGGAGCGGACCCGCTGAGGAATGAGCAGTTCTTC. The chain couples TRBV4-1 to TRBJ2-1, with D tentatively TRBD2 (5 bases). The germline V gene encodes CDR1 MGHRA and CDR2 YSYEKL. The CDR3 has 14 amino acids. V was clipped by 11 bases and J by 7 bases, with 21 bases between them.